A selection of T cell receptor beta chains follows, all from one sample in a study of blood T cell repertoires in COVID-19. Produced via immunoSEQ multiplex PCR; TCRdb's table is partial and in-frame only. The data hold a few hundred thousand clones, with 88% observed a single time. The sample consisted of peripheral blood. These receptors came from a man between 18 and 29 years old with active or convalescent COVID-19. The CDR3 runs from the conserved cysteine through the conserved F or W. A D gene is named only where the DNA matches it firmly.

d_call cdr3_length j_call v_call cdr3_aa cdr3_nt
TRBD1 15 TRBJ2-7 TRBV18 CASSRGTGGSYEQYF TGTGCCAGCTCACGGGGTACAGGGGGGTCCTACGAGCAGTACTTC
NA 13 TRBJ2-7 TRBV5-5 CASSLGHSYEQYF TGTGCCAGCAGCTTGGGGCACTCCTACGAGCAGTACTTC
TRBD1 15 TRBJ1-4 TRBV6-5 CASSSRQGRNEKLFF TGTGCCAGCAGTTCCCGACAGGGACGTAATGAAAAACTGTTTTTT
TRBD2 16 TRBJ2-6 TRBV7-2 CASSPGGSSGANVLTF TGTGCCAGCAGCCCGGGGGGTTCCTCTGGGGCCAACGTCCTGACTTTC
TRBD1 17 TRBJ2-1 TRBV9 CASSLTDRVGSYNEQFF TGTGCCAGCAGCCTAACTGACAGGGTAGGTTCCTACAATGAGCAGTTCTTC
NA 15 TRBJ1-3 TRBV27 CASSRLQGGGNTIYF TGTGCCAGCAGTCGGCTTCAGGGAGGTGGAAACACCATATATTTT
NA 14 TRBJ2-1 TRBV7-9 CASRRVGGNNEQFF TGTGCCAGCAGGCGAGTCGGGGGTAACAATGAGCAGTTCTTC
TRBD1 13 TRBJ1-6 TRBV6-5 CASLAGTGLSLHF TGTGCCAGCCTCGCCGGGACAGGGTTATCCCTCCACTTT
NA 17 TRBJ1-4 TRBV3-1/TRBV3-2 CASSQEPEPEPNEKLFF TGTGCCAGCAGCCAAGAGCCGGAGCCGGAACCAAATGAAAAACTGTTTTTT
NA 14 TRBJ1-5 TRBV2 CASKNPGSNQPQHF TGTGCCAGCAAGAACCCCGGTAGCAATCAGCCCCAGCATTTT
TRBD2 16 TRBJ2-3 TRBV5-1 CASSRSTSGSPDTQYF TGCGCCAGCAGCAGATCAACTAGCGGGTCACCAGATACGCAGTATTTT